These T cell receptor beta chains were read from a single sample in a study of blood T cell repertoires in COVID-19. Repertoires were generated with immunoSEQ multiplex PCR, while TCRdb's copy carries only in-frame clones and drops some. The top ten hold around 13% of the sample, which has a few hundred thousand clones, 70% to 90% seen once. Source material: peripheral blood. The receptors here all came from a woman in her sixties or seventies with acute or convalescent COVID-19. The CDR3 runs from the conserved cysteine through the conserved F or W. D genes are given only for firm matches. Size tells how often a clone was seen (once, few, many) or the class of an expanded clone, and some rows leave it out.

V gene	clone size	D gene	J gene	CDR3 DNA	CDR3 protein
TRBV2	.	.	TRBJ1-1	TGTGCCAGCATCCCTTCGCGGACAGATGAAGCTTTCTTT	CASIPSRTDEAFF
TRBV2	once	.	TRBJ2-5	TGTGCCCTTGGGGAGGAGACCCAGTACTTC	CALGEETQYF
TRBV7-9	.	TRBD2	TRBJ2-5	TGTGCCAGCAGCCCTCTAGCGGGGAGGGGAGAGACCCAGTACTTC	CASSPLAGRGETQYF
TRBV9	.	.	TRBJ1-5	TGTGCCAGCAGCGTAGGAGGTTTCAATCAGCCCCAGCATTTT	CASSVGGFNQPQHF
TRBV6-5	once	.	TRBJ2-7	TGTGCCGGAGGCGGCGGGACAGCCTACGAGCAGTACTTC	CAGGGGTAYEQYF
TRBV3-1/TRBV3-2	.	TRBD2	TRBJ2-2	TGTGCCAGCAGCCATCTTTTGGGTATAATCCAGCGGGGGAACACCGGGGAGCTGTTTTTT	CASSHLLGIIQRGNTGELFF
TRBV24-1	.	.	TRBJ1-2	TGTGCCACCAGTGATTTCTTGACAGCCTATGGCTACACCTTC	CATSDFLTAYGYTF
TRBV18	once	TRBD1	TRBJ1-4	TGTGCCAGCTCACCAGGACAGGGGGCGAGGGGAACTAATGAAAAACTGTTTTTT	CASSPGQGARGTNEKLFF
TRBV5-1	.	.	TRBJ2-7	TGCGCCAGCAGCTTGGCCGGTCTTAGCTCCTACGAGCAGTACTTC	CASSLAGLSSYEQYF
TRBV9	many	.	TRBJ2-2	TGTGCCAGCAGCGTAGGAGGGACATATGGTTCCGGGGAGCTGTTTTTT	CASSVGGTYGSGELFF
TRBV4-2	once	.	TRBJ1-5	TGTGCCAGCAGCCAAGATTTAAATCAGCCCCAGCATTTT	CASSQDLNQPQHF
TRBV9	.	TRBD2	TRBJ2-7	TGTGCCAGCAGCGCGAAAAGCGGGGACCCCTACGAGCAGTACTTC	CASSAKSGDPYEQYF
TRBV10-3	.	TRBD1	TRBJ1-4	TGTGCCATCAGTGAAAGGGGGCGAGATGAAAAACTGTTTTTT	CAISERGRDEKLFF
TRBV3-1/TRBV3-2	.	TRBD1	TRBJ2-7	TGTGCCAGCAGCCATCCTATCCCCCAAGACAGGGGGCGATCCTACGAGCAGTACTTC	CASSHPIPQDRGRSYEQYF
TRBV25-1	.	.	TRBJ1-1	TGTGCCAGCGGTCTGGGGGGGTACACTGAAGCTTTCTTT	CASGLGGYTEAFF
TRBV6-2/TRBV6-3	.	.	TRBJ2-3	TGTGCCAGCAGCGGAGGGACTCGAAAAAATACGCAGTATTTT	CASSGGTRKNTQYF
TRBV4-1	.	.	TRBJ1-1	TGCGCCAGCAGCCAGGACAGCCCGAACACTGAAGCTTTCTTT	CASSQDSPNTEAFF
TRBV7-2	.	.	TRBJ1-5	TGTGCCAGCAGCTTAGGGGGAGGGGTCGGGCAGCCCCAGCATTTT	CASSLGGGVGQPQHF
TRBV6-5	.	.	TRBJ1-4	TGTGCCAGCAGTTATTTAACGGGGAATAACGAAAAACTGTTTTTT	CASSYLTGNNEKLFF
TRBV28	few	.	TRBJ1-5	TGTGCCAGCACTCAAATATCGGGGGGCGGGCAGCCCCAGCATTTT	CASTQISGGGQPQHF
TRBV27	.	TRBD1	TRBJ1-5	TGTGCCAGCAGTGGGGGACAGGTCAATCAGCCCCAGCATTTT	CASSGGQVNQPQHF
TRBV7-9	.	.	TRBJ1-1	TGTGCCAGCAGCCTCGGGACTCCGAACACTGAAGCTTTCTTT	CASSLGTPNTEAFF
TRBV27	.	TRBD2	TRBJ2-5	TGTGCCAGCAGTTTATTGCTAGCGGGGGGTAGAGAGACCCAGTACTTC	CASSLLLAGGRETQYF
TRBV7-3	.	.	TRBJ2-1	TGTGCCAGCGCCCTAGATAATAATGAGCAGTTCTTC	CASALDNNEQFF
TRBV6-2/TRBV6-3	once	.	TRBJ1-1	TGTGCCAGCAGTAAACCGGGACTCTCGAACACTGAAGCTTTCTTT	CASSKPGLSNTEAFF
TRBV10-1	.	.	TRBJ2-7	TGCGCCAGCCGTTGGGGGGTCAAGAACGAGCAGTACTTC	CASRWGVKNEQYF